The subject of this entry is one T cell receptor beta chain. This table comes from immunoSEQ multiplex PCR, and its TCRdb copy is limited to in-frame clones, with some not included. The table has under 350,000 clones, around four fifths seen once. The data derive from a study of blood T cell repertoires in COVID-19. Study context: Sample material is recorded as cDNA or gDNA derived from T cells, B-cell-depleted T cells, or PBMCs.

Germline V lookup: CDR1 MNHEY, CDR2 SVGEGT. V lost 5 bases and J lost 0; bases outside the gene matches: 4. The CDR3 sequence is 15 residues long. The origin of this receptor is a man aged 60-69 years who had recovered from COVID-19. The specimen sequenced was peripheral blood. The chain employs TRBV6-2 or TRBV6-3 and TRBJ2-3, with 8 bases that match TRBD2. The DNA for the CDR3 is TGTGCCAGCAGTGTTGGACTAGCTAGCACAGATACGCAGTATTTT. Translation gives CASSVGLASTDTQYF.